The present entry profiles one TCR beta chain with its context. The table came from immunoSEQ multiplex PCR; TCRdb's copy has only in-frame clones and leaves some out. This table has 140,000 or so clones, about 80% appearing once. The data were obtained in a study of blood T cell repertoires in COVID-19. This CDR3 is 15 amino acids long. Germline CDR1 and CDR2: SEHNR and FQNEAQ (reference sequence). Trimming cost V 0 bases and J 10 bases; bases outside gene matches: 5. The sequenced sample consisted of peripheral blood. This chain connects TRBV7-9 to TRBJ2-1, with 11 bases identical to TRBD2. This TCR derives from a human donor in a cohort sampled during active COVID-19. The CDR3 DNA sequence: TGTGCCAGCAGCTTAGCTCTAGCGGGGGGTGTGGAGCAGTTCTTC. It is translated as CASSLALAGGVEQFF.